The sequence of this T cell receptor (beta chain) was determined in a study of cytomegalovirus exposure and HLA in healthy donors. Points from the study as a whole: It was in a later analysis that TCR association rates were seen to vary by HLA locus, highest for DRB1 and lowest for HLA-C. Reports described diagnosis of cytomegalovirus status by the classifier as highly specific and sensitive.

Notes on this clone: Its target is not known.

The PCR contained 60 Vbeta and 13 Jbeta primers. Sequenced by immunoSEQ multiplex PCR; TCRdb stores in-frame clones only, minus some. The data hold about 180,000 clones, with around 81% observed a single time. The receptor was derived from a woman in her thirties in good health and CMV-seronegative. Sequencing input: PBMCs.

The CDR3 DNA is TGTGCCAGCTCACCACCGGGGACTAGCGGGAACAATGAGCAGTTCTTC. Translating it yields CASSPPGTSGNNEQFF. V is TRBV18 and J is TRBJ2-1; TRBD2 matches 13 bases. With V trimmed by 0 bases and J by 5 bases, 1 base remained unmatched. The CDR3 is 16 amino acids. Germline loops: CDR1 KGHSH, CDR2 LQKENI.